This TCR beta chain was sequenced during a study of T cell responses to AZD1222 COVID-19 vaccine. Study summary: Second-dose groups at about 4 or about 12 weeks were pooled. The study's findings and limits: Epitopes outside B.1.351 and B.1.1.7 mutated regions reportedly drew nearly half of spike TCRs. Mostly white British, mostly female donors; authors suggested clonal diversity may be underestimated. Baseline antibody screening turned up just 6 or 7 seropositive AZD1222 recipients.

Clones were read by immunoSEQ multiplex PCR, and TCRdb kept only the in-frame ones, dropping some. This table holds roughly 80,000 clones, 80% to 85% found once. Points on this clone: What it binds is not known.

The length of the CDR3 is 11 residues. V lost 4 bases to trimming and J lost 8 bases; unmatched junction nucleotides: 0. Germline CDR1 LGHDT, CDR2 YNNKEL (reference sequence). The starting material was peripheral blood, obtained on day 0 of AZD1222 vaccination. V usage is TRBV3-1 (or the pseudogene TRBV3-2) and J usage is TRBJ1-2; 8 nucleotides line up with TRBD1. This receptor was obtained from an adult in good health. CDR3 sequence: CASSRDRGYTF. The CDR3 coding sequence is TGTGCCAGCAGCCGGGACAGGGGCTACACCTTC.